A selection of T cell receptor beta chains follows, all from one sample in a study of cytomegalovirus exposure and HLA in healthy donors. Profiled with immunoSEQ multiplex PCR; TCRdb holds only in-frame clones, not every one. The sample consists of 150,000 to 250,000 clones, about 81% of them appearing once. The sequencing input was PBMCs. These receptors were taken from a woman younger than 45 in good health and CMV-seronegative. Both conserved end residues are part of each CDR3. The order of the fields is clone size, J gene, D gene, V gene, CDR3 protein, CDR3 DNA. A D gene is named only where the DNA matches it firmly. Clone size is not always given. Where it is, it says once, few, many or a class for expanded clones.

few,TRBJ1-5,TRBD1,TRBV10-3,CAISDRQGASQPQHF,TGTGCCATCAGTGATAGACAGGGGGCTTCTCAGCCCCAGCATTTT
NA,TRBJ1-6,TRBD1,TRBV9,CASSGLGQSNSPLHF,TGTGCCAGCAGCGGACTGGGACAGTCTAATTCACCCCTCCACTTT
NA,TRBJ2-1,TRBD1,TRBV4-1,CASSQGYRGTYNEQFF,TGCGCCAGCAGCCAAGGGTACAGGGGGACCTACAATGAGCAGTTCTTC
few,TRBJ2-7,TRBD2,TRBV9,CASSATSDGLEQYF,TGTGCCAGCAGCGCAACTAGCGACGGGCTCGAGCAGTACTTC
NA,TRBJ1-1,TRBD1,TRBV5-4,CASSLIGTGYHTEAFF,TGTGCCAGCAGCTTGATCGGGACAGGGTATCACACTGAAGCTTTCTTT
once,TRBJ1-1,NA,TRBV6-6,CASSWTQGRNTEAFF,TGTGCCAGCAGTTGGACCCAGGGAAGGAACACTGAAGCTTTCTTT
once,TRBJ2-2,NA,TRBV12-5,CASGLSGAEHLNTGELFF,TGTGCTAGTGGTTTGAGTGGGGCAGAACACTTGAACACCGGGGAGCTGTTTTTT
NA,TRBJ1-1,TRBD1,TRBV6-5,CASSSVTGGLAEAFF,TGTGCCAGCAGTTCCGTGACAGGGGGCTTAGCTGAAGCTTTCTTT
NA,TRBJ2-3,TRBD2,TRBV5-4,CASNLRAGGSDTQYF,TGTGCCAGCAACCTGAGAGCGGGGGGTTCAGATACGCAGTATTTT
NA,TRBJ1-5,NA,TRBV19,CASSMATAPNQPQHF,TGTGCCAGTAGTATGGCGACAGCCCCGAATCAGCCCCAGCATTTT
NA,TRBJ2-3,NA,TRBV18,CASSPILRGLSTDTQYF,TGTGCCAGCTCACCAATTCTTAGGGGCCTTAGCACAGATACGCAGTATTTT
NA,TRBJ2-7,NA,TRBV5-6,CASSPLPGSSYEQYF,TGTGCCAGCAGCCCACTTCCCGGGAGTTCCTACGAGCAGTACTTC
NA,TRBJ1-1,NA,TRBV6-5,CASSLSYSYTEAFF,TGTGCCAGCAGCCTTTCTTACAGCTACACTGAAGCTTTCTTT
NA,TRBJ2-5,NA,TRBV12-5,CASGLAIEGTQYF,TGTGCTAGTGGTTTGGCTATTGAGGGGACCCAGTACTTC
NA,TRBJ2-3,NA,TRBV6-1,CASSEGLPDTQYF,TGTGCCAGCAGTGAGGGGCTCCCAGATACGCAGTATTTT
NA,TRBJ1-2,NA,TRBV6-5,CASLGVYGYTF,TGTGCCAGTTTAGGAGTCTATGGCTACACCTTC
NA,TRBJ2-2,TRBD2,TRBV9,CASSATSGRYTGELFF,TGTGCCAGCAGCGCCACTAGCGGGAGGTATACCGGGGAGCTGTTTTTT
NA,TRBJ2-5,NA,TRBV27,CASSLRRSPYGQETQYF,TGTGCCAGCAGTCTGCGGAGATCCCCTTATGGCCAAGAGACCCAGTACTTC
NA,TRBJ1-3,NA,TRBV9,CASSNRGSISGNTIYF,TGTGCCAGCAGCAACAGAGGGTCTATCTCTGGAAACACCATATATTTT
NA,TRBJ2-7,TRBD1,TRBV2,CASSEAGQGRTYEQYF,TGTGCCAGCAGTGAAGCTGGACAGGGACGTACCTACGAGCAGTACTTC
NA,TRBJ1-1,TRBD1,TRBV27,CASRQPGQGPEAFF,TGTGCCAGCAGGCAACCGGGACAGGGCCCTGAAGCTTTCTTT
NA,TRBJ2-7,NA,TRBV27,CASSPPIGGALLYEQYF,TGTGCCAGCAGTCCCCCCATTGGGGGGGCCCTCCTATACGAGCAGTACTTC
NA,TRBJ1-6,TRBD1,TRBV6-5,CASSYRDRGLTPLHF,TGTGCCAGCAGTTACCGGGACAGAGGCCTAACACCCCTCCACTTT
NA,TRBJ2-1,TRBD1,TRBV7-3,CASSRTGTSYNEQFF,TGTGCCAGCAGCCGGACAGGGACCTCCTACAATGAGCAGTTCTTC
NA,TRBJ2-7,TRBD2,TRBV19,CASSKASGRLGEQYF,TGTGCCAGTAGTAAGGCTAGCGGGAGGCTAGGGGAGCAGTACTTC
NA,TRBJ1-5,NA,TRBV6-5,CASSYRDTNQPQHF,TGTGCCAGCAGTTACAGAGACACCAATCAGCCCCAGCATTTT
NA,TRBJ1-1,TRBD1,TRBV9,CASSDDRGNMNTEAFF,TGTGCCAGCAGCGATGACAGGGGAAATATGAACACTGAAGCTTTCTTT
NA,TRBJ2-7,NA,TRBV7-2,CASSLTAYEQYF,TGTGCCAGCAGCCTAACGGCCTACGAGCAGTACTTC
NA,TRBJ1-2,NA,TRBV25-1,CASSVDSYGYTF,TGTGCCAGCAGTGTCGACAGTTATGGCTACACCTTC
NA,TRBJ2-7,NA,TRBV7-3,CASSSMLSDEQYF,TGTGCCAGCAGCTCAATGCTTAGCGACGAGCAGTACTTC
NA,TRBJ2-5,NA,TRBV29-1,CSVEDRRARETQYF,TGCAGCGTTGAAGATCGGAGGGCTCGAGAGACCCAGTACTTC
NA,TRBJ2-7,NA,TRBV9,CASSGGVSSYEQYF,TGTGCCAGCAGCGGGGGGGTAAGCTCCTACGAGCAGTACTTC
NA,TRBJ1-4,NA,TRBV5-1,CASSLYTTNEKLFF,TGCGCCAGCAGCTTGTACACAACTAATGAAAAACTGTTTTTT
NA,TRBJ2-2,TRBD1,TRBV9,CGTYGTGGNTGELFF,TGTGGAACGTACGGGACAGGGGGGAACACCGGGGAGCTGTTTTTT
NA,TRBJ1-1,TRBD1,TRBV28,CATTGTGVINTEAFF,TGTGCCACCACTGGGACAGGGGTTATCAACACTGAAGCTTTCTTT
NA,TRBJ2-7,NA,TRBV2,CASMLVSYEQYF,TGTGCCAGCATGCTAGTCTCCTACGAGCAGTACTTC
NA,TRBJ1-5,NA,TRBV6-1,CASSEMGSNQLQHF,TGTGCCAGCAGTGAGATGGGCAGCAATCAGCTCCAGCATTTT
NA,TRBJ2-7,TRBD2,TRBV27,CASSPAGTYEQYF,TGTGCCAGCAGTCCAGCGGGAACCTACGAGCAGTACTTC
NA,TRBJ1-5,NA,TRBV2,CASSRDIHSNQPQHF,TGTGCCAGCAGTCGGGACATCCATAGCAATCAGCCCCAGCATTTT
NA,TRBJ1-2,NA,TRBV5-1,CASSPRTGIHYGYTF,TGCGCCAGCAGCCCCCGTACGGGGATCCACTATGGCTACACCTTC
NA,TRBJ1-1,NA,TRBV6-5,CASSYELNTEAFF,TGTGCCAGCAGTTACGAGCTTAACACTGAAGCTTTCTTT
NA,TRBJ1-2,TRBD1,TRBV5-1,CASSNDRVNYGYTF,TGCGCCAGCAGCAATGACAGGGTTAACTATGGCTACACCTTC
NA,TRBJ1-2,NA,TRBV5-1,CASSLHPDNFYGYTF,TGCGCCAGCAGCCTCCACCCCGACAACTTCTATGGCTACACCTTC
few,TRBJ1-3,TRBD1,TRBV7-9,CASSKDRVEGNTIYF,TGTGCCAGCAGCAAGGACAGGGTCGAAGGAAACACCATATATTTT
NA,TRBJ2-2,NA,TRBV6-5,CASSSDRGNTGELFF,TGTGCCAGCAGTTCAGACAGAGGTAACACCGGGGAGCTGTTTTTT